The 12 T cell receptor beta chains below come from one sample, sequenced in a study of cytomegalovirus exposure and HLA in healthy donors. The data were produced by immunoSEQ multiplex PCR, yet TCRdb's version contains in-frame clones alone and is incomplete. This table holds about 120,000 clones, 85% to 90% found once. The sequenced material came from PBMCs. Receptor source: a woman aged 30 to 39 in good health and CMV-seronegative.

A few counts support this clone. The rearrangement links TRBV7-2 to TRBJ2-7; TRBD1 matches 10 bases. Per the germline V gene, CDR1 is SGHTA and CDR2 is FQGNSA. With 9 bases clipped from V and 2 bases from J, the junction kept 7 bases outside the gene matches. The CDR3 extends over 14 amino acids. For the CDR3, the DNA is TGTGCCAGTTCTGGGGACAGGGGCACCTACGAGCAGTACTTC. It yields the protein CASSGDRGTYEQYF.

A single count supports this clone. J is TRBJ1-5 and V is TRBV10-1, with 11 bases aligning to TRBD1. The CDR3 contains 16 residues. The ends lost 9 bases at V and 2 bases at J; junction bases unmatched: 9. Germline V gene sequence: CDR1 WNHNN, CDR2 SYGVQD (reference sequence). The CDR3 DNA is TGCGCCAGAGATGGACAGGGGGCTGGAGGCAATCAGCCCCAGCATTTT. Translating gives CARDGQGAGGNQPQHF.

This clone has a single count. J is TRBJ1-6 and V is TRBV4-3; D not resolved. The ends were cut back, 1 base at V and 8 bases at J, with 9 bases in the middle. This CDR3 has 14 amino acids. Germline V lookup: CDR1 LGHNA, CDR2 YSLEER. The CDR3, as DNA: TGCGCCAGCAGCCAAGGGGAGGGCGATTCACCCCTCCACTTT. Translation: CASSQGEGDSPLHF.

The chain couples TRBV19 to TRBJ2-2, with 7 positions matching TRBD1. CDR1 and CDR2 (germline): LNHDA, SQIVND (reference sequence). Losses at the gene ends were 4 bases for V and 5 bases for J; bases not matched to a gene: 4. The CDR3 spans 14 residues. The CDR3, as DNA: TGTGCCAGTAGTAGCCCACAGGGGACCGGGGAGCTGTTTTTT. Its protein product is CASSSPQGTGELFF.

The DNA of the CDR3 is TGTGCCAGCAGTGATAAGGCAGGGTCGGGCACCGGGGAGCTGTTTTTT. It codes for CASSDKAGSGTGELFF. The rearrangement joins TRBV25-1 to TRBJ2-2; D is perhaps TRBD1 (5 bases). V shed 3 bases and J shed 4 bases, with 15 bases lying between them. The V gene's germline CDR1 is MGHDK and CDR2 SYGVNS. This CDR3 region has 16 residues. Complete variable domain (other parts from reference TRBV25-1 and TRBJ2-2): EADIYQTPRYLVIGTGKKITLECSQTMGHDKMYWYQQDPGMELHLIHYSYGVNSTEKGDLSSESTVSRIRTEHFPLTLESARPSHTSQYLCASSDKAGSGTGELFFGEGSRLTVL.

The V and J genes are TRBV27 and TRBJ1-2, with 7 bases aligning to TRBD1. Germline assignment: CDR1 MNHEY and CDR2 SMNVEV (reference sequence). This CDR3 spans 14 amino acids. Trimming took 8 bases from V and 4 from J; bases not matched to a gene: 10. The CDR3 DNA follows: TGTGCCAGCTGGGACAGAAGCCTTCCCTATGGCTACACCTTC. Amino acid sequence: CASWDRSLPYGYTF.

The rearrangement uses TRBV13 and TRBJ1-2; tentative D call: TRBD1 (5 bases). V gave up 8 bases and J gave up 2 bases, with 12 bases separating them. This CDR3 region has 13 residues. Germline V lookup: CDR1 PRHDT, CDR2 FYEKMQ (reference sequence). The CDR3 spells CASGNQGNYGYTF. In nucleotides, the CDR3 is TGTGCCAGCGGCAATCAGGGAAACTATGGCTACACCTTC.

The rearrangement uses TRBV4-3 and TRBJ1-2; 11 bases are a match to TRBD1. Germline V CDR1 and CDR2: LGHNA, YSLEER. With 0 bases clipped from V and 5 bases from J, the junction kept 5 bases outside the gene matches. CDR3 length: 16 amino acids. DNA for the CDR3: TGCGCCAGCAGCCAAGATGGGACAGGGGGGACTTATGGCTACACCTTC. Encoded protein: CASSQDGTGGTYGYTF.

V and J are TRBV9 and TRBJ2-3; D is perhaps TRBD1 (5 bases). The length of the CDR3 is 13 residues. With 4 bases removed from V and 2 bases from J, the gap between germline ends came to 8 bases. The germline V gene encodes CDR1 SGDLS and CDR2 YYNGEE. CDR3 coding DNA: TGTGCCAGCAGCCCCAGGGCCACAGATACGCAGTATTTT. It translates to CASSPRATDTQYF.

The chain joins TRBV7-2 to TRBJ1-5, with 8 bases lining up with TRBD1. CDR3 length equals 15 residues. CDR1 is SGHTA and CDR2 is FQGNSA in the germline V gene. Trimming cost V 5 bases and J 0 bases; bases outside gene matches: 3. CDR3 protein: CASSPGQGSNQPQHF. The CDR3 bases are TGTGCCAGCAGCCCAGGACAGGGTAGCAATCAGCCCCAGCATTTT.

The sample holds a few counts of this clone. The chain uses TRBV2 and TRBJ2-3; 8 bases map to TRBD2. V trimming: 6 bases; J trimming: 1 base; junction bases outside the gene matches: 3. The CDR3 spans 14 residues. Germline V lookup: CDR1 SNHLY, CDR2 FYNNEI. The CDR3 DNA reads TGTGCCAGCAGGGAGACTAGCGGCACAGATACGCAGTATTTT. Its translation: CASRETSGTDTQYF. The whole variable domain, filled in from reference TRBV2 and TRBJ2-3, reads EPEVTQTPSHQVTQMGQEVILRCVPISNHLYFYWYRQILGQKVEFLVSFYNNEISEKSEIFDDQFSVERPDGSNFTLKIRSTKLEDSAMYFCASRETSGTDTQYFGPGTRLTVL.

The V gene is TRBV15, the J gene TRBJ1-1; D call uncertain. The CDR3 is 14 residues long. Deletions cut 1 base from V and 5 bases from J, with 11 bases between. Germline values: CDR1 LNHNV, CDR2 YYDKDF (reference sequence). CDR3 protein: CATSRVGGRTEAFF. The DNA of the CDR3 is TGTGCCACCAGCAGAGTTGGAGGTCGTACTGAAGCTTTCTTT.